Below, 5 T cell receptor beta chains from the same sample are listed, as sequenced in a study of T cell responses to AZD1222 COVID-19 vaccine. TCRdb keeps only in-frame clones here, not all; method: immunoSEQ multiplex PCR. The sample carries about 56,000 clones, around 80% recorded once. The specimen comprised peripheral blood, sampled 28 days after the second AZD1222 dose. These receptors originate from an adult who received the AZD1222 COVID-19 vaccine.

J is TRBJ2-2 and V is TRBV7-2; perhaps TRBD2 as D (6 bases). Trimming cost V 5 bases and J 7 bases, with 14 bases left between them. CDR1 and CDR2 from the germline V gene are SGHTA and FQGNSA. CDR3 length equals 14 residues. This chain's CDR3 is CASSPGREGGELFF. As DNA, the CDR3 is TGTGCCAGCAGCCCAGGGCGGGAAGGCGGGGAGCTGTTTTTT.

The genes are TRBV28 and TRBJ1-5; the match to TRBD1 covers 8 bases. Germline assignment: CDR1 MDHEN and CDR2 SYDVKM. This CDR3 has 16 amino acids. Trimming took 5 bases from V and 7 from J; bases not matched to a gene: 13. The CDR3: CASSTTTGVSRQPQHF. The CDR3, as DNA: TGTGCCAGCAGTACCACGACAGGGGTCTCAAGACAGCCCCAGCATTTT. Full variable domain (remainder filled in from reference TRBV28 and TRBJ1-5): DVKVTQSSRYLVKRTGEKVFLECVQDMDHENMFWYRQDPGLGLRLIYFSYDVKMKEKGDIPEGYSVSREKKERFSLILESASTNQTSMYLCASSTTTGVSRQPQHFGDGTRLSIL.

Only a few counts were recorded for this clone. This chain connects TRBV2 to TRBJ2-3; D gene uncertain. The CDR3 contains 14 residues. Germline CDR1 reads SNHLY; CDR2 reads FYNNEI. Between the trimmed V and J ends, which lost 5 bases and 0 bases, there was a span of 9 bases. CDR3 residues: CASSSGISTDTQYF. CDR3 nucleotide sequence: TGTGCCAGCAGTTCAGGTATTAGCACAGATACGCAGTATTTT.

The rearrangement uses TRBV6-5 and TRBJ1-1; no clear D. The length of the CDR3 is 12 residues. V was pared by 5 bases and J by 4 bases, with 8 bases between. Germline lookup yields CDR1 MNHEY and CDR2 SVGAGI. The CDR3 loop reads CASSRESTEAFF. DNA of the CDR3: TGTGCCAGCAGTAGAGAATCCACTGAAGCTTTCTTT.

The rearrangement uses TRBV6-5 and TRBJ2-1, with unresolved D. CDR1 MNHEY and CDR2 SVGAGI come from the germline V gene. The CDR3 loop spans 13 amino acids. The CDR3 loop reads CATSGADYNEQFF. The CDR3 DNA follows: TGTGCAACTTCGGGTGCCGACTACAATGAGCAGTTCTTC.